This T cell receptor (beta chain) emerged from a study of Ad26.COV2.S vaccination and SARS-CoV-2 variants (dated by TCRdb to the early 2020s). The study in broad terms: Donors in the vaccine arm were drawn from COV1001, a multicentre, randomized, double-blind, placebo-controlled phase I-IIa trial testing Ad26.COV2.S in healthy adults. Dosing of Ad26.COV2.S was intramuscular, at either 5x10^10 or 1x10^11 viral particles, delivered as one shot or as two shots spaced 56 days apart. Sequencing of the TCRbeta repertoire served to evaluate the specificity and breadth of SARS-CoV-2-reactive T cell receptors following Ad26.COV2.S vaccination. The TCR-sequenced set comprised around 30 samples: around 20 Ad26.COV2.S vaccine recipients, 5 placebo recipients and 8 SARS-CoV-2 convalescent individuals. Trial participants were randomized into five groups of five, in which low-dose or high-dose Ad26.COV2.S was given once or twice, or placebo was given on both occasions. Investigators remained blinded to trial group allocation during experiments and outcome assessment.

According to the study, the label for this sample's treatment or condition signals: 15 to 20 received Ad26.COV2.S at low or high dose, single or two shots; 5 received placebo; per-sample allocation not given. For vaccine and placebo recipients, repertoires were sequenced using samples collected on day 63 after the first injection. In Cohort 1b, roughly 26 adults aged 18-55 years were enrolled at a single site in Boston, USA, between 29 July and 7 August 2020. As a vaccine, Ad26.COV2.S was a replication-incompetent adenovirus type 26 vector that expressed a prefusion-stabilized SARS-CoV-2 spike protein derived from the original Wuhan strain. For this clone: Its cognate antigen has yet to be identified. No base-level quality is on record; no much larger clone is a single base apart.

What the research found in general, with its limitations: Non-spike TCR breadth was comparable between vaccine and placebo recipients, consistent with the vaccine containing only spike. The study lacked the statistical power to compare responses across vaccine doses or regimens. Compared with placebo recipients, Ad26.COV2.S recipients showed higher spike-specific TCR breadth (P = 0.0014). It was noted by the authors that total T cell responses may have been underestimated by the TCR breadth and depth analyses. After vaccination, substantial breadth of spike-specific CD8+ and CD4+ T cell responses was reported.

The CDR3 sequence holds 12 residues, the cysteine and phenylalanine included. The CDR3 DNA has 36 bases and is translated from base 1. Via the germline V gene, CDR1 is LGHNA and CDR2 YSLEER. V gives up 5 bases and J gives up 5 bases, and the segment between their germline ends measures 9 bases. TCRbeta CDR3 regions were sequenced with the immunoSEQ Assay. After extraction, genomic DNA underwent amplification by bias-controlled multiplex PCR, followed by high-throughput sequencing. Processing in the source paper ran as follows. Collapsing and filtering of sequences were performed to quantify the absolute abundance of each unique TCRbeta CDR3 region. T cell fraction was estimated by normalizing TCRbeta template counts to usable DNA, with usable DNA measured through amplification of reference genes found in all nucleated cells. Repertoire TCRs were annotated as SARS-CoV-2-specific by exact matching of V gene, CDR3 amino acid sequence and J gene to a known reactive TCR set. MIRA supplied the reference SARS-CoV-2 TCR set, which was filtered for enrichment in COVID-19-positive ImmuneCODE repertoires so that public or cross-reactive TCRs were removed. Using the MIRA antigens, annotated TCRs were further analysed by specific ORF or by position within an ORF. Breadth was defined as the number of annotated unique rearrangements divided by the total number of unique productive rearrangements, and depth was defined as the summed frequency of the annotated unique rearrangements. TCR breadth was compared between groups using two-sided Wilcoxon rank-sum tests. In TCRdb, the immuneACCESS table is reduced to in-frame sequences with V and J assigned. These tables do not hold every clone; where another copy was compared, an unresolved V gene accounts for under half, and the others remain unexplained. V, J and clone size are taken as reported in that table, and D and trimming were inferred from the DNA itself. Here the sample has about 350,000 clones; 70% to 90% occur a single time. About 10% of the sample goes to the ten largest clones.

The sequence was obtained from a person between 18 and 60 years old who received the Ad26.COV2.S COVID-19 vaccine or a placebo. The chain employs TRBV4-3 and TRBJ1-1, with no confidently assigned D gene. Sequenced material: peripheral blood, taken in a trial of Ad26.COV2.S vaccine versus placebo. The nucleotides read TGCGCCAGCAGCGCTACGGATACTGAAGCTTTCTTT. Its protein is CASSATDTEAFF.